This T cell receptor (beta chain) was sequenced in a study of human versus mouse CDR3 diversity and MHC coevolution. On this clone itself: The junction departs from germline at one end; a sequencing error may be responsible.

This CDR3 contains 15 residues. Germline V lookup: CDR1 MNHEY, CDR2 SVGAGI. Assay: immunoSEQ multiplex PCR; the TCRdb copy retains only in-frame clones and omits some. The repertoire consists of roughly 80,000 clones, with approximately 90% occurring once and the leading ten covering about 0.15%. Sequencing used naive CD4+ T cells from blood. The subset here: CD45RO-negative CD62L-positive naive CD4 T cells. The V and J genes are TRBV6-5 and TRBJ2-5; D is perhaps TRBD2 (6 bases). The TCR was taken from a person aged 25 to 75 in good health. The CDR3 DNA is TGTGTCAGCAGCCGCAGCGGGTCTACCCTCGGGACCCAGTACTTC. Amino acids: CVSSRSGSTLGTQYF.